Sequencing of this TCR beta chain was carried out in a study of blood T cell repertoires in COVID-19. At the level of the study: Acute-phase and convalescent COVID-19 samples originated in the United States, Italy and Spain. PBMCs, B-cell-depleted T cells, or T cells provided the cDNA or gDNA that made up the material.

Per the original methods: Reference gene primer amplification gave estimated nucleated cell counts. Clones were read by immunoSEQ multiplex PCR, and TCRdb kept only the in-frame ones, dropping some. That table furnishes V, J and clone size, whereas the DNA furnished D and trimming. The data show about 60,000 clones, with approximately 82% seen just once and about 3.2% held by the top ten. Germline CDR1 reads KGHDR; CDR2 reads SFDVKD. This CDR3 has 14 amino acids. Trimming cost V 5 bases and J 2 bases; bases outside gene matches: 3. This clone occurred once. The sequenced sample consisted of peripheral blood. This receptor was identified in a man in his sixties with acute or convalescent COVID-19. The V call is TRBV24-1, the J call TRBJ2-7; 9 bases are a match to TRBD1. This chain's CDR3 is CATSGTGATYEQYF. DNA of the CDR3: TGTGCCACCAGTGGGACAGGGGCCACCTACGAGCAGTACTTC.